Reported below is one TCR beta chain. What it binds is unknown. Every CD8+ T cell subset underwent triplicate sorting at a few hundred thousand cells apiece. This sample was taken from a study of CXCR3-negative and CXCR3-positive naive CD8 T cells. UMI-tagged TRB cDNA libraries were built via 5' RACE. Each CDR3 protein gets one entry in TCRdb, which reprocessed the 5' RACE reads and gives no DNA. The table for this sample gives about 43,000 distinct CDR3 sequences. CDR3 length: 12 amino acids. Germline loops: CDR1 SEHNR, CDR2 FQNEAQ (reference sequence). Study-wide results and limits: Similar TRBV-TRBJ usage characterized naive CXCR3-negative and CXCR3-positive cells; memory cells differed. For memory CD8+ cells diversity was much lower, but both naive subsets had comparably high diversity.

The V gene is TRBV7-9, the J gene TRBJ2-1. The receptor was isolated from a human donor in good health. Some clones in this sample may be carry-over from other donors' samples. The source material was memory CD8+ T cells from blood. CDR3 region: CASPVSDNEQFF.